Below, 9 T cell receptor beta chains from the same sample are listed, as sequenced in a study of blood T cell repertoires in COVID-19. Profiling relied on immunoSEQ multiplex PCR, and the TCRdb table lists in-frame clones only, not all of them. The table shows fewer than 200,000 clones, with about 85% occurring only once. Sequencing was done on a sample of peripheral blood. These TCRs come from a woman aged 55-75 years with acute or convalescent COVID-19.

The chain combines TRBV6-1 with TRBJ1-1; 9 bases line up with TRBD1. Germline V CDR1 and CDR2: MNHNS, SASEGT. The CDR3 is 15 amino acids. V lost 3 bases to trimming and J lost 5 bases; unmatched junction nucleotides: 7. The chain's CDR3 is CASSETQGARTEAFF. In DNA, the CDR3 is TGTGCCAGCAGTGAGACACAGGGGGCGCGTACTGAAGCTTTCTTT.

This clone was counted only a few times. J is TRBJ2-1 and V is TRBV3-1 (or the pseudogene TRBV3-2); TRBD1 is a possible D gene (7 bases). Germline CDR1 reads LGHDT; CDR2 reads YNNKEL (reference sequence). The CDR3 has 17 amino acids. V lost 1 base to trimming and J lost 5 bases, with 18 bases between them. CDR3 region: CASSQVTGLGGHNEQFF. The DNA of the CDR3 is TGTGCCAGCAGCCAAGTGACAGGGCTCGGGGGCCACAATGAGCAGTTCTTC.

This chain connects TRBV5-6 to TRBJ1-2; D may be TRBD1 (5 bases). The germline V gene encodes CDR1 SGHDT and CDR2 YYEEEE. The V gene lost 4 bases and the J gene lost 4 bases, with 14 bases spanning the gap. This CDR3 region has 14 residues. This CDR3 is CASSPQGGVYGYTF. The CDR3, as DNA: TGTGCCAGCAGCCCCCAGGGAGGAGTCTATGGCTACACCTTC.

CDR3 sequence (DNA): TGTGCCAGCTCCCGAAGAGAATCTGGGGCCAACGTCCTGACTTTC. Encoded protein: CASSRRESGANVLTF. The V call is TRBV18, the J call TRBJ2-6; D remains unclear. CDR1 is KGHSH and CDR2 is LQKENI in the germline V gene. The CDR3 consists of 15 residues. Trimming took 6 bases from V and 1 from J, leaving 10 bases between them.

The V and J genes are TRBV19 and TRBJ1-1; D gene uncertain. Trimming shortened V by 3 bases and J by 1 base, and 9 bases separated the two germline ends. Germline V gene lookup returns CDR1 LNHDA and CDR2 SQIVND (reference sequence). CDR3 length: 14 amino acids. The CDR3 protein is CASSIQLPNTEAFF. The DNA for the CDR3 is TGTGCCAGTAGTATTCAGTTACCGAACACTGAAGCTTTCTTT.

The chain carries TRBV3-1 (or the pseudogene TRBV3-2) and TRBJ2-1; 13 nucleotides align to TRBD2. CDR3 size: 16 residues. Trimming removed 2 bases from V and 8 bases from J; junction bases left unmatched: 6. The germline gives CDR1 LGHDT, CDR2 YNNKEL (reference sequence). The CDR3 DNA sequence: TGTGCCAGCAGCCAACCCACGGGACTAGCGGGATATGAGCAGTTCTTC. This translates into CASSQPTGLAGYEQFF.

The genes are TRBV10-3 and TRBJ2-1; tentative D call: TRBD2 (6 bases). V shed 6 bases and J shed 6 bases, with 12 bases lying between them. The CDR3 is 13 residues long. Looked up from germline, CDR1 is ENHRY and CDR2 is SYGVKD. CDR3 DNA: TGTGCCATCAGGGTCGGCGGGACCAATGAGCAGTTCTTC. It specifies CAIRVGGTNEQFF.

The V call is TRBV5-6, the J call TRBJ1-1, with D hard to call. The CDR3 is 13 amino acids. V was trimmed by 1 base and J by 1 base, leaving 5 bases between them. Germline lookup yields CDR1 SGHDT and CDR2 YYEEEE. The CDR3 sequence is CASSLFGNTEAFF. The CDR3 bases are TGTGCCAGCAGCTTGTTCGGGAACACTGAAGCTTTCTTT. Filled out from reference TRBV5-6 and TRBJ1-1, the complete variable domain reads DAGVTQSPTHLIKTRGQQVTLRCSPKSGHDTVSWYQQALGQGPQFIFQYYEEEERQRGNFPDRFSGHQFPNYSSELNVNALLLGDSALYLCASSLFGNTEAFFGQGTRLTVV.

V is TRBV6-1 and J is TRBJ1-1, with TRBD1 as a possible D gene (5 bases). The CDR3 totals 14 residues. V was pared by 2 bases and J by 4 bases, with 11 bases between. The germline V gene encodes CDR1 MNHNS and CDR2 SASEGT. The CDR3 DNA follows: TGTGCCAGCAGTGAAACCGGAGGGGCCACTGAAGCTTTCTTT. Residues: CASSETGGATEAFF.